The clone carrying this T cell receptor beta chain has a single count. These data come from a study of blood T cell repertoires in COVID-19. Study context: The United States, Italy and Spain provided the acute and convalescent COVID-19 samples. PBMCs, B-cell-depleted T cells, or T cells were the source of the cDNA or gDNA that made up the material.

Original processing notes: The assay estimated nucleated cells by amplifying reference gene primers. Sequenced by immunoSEQ multiplex PCR; TCRdb stores in-frame clones only, minus some. For V, J and clone size, that table is used; D and trimming come from the DNA. Counted here are some 85,000 clones, 89% occurring once; the ten biggest clones make up under 10%. J lost 0 bases, V lost 3 bases, and 3 bases had no gene match. The germline V gene encodes CDR1 LNHDA and CDR2 SQIVND (reference sequence). The length of the CDR3 is 16 residues. The V and J genes are TRBV19 and TRBJ1-4; 8 positions agree with TRBD1. The sequenced sample was peripheral blood. This receptor was taken from a middle-aged man with acute or convalescent COVID-19. The CDR3 here is CASSMQGAATNEKLFF. CDR3 DNA sequence: TGTGCCAGTAGTATGCAGGGGGCAGCAACTAATGAAAAACTGTTTTTT.